This TCR beta chain was sequenced during a study of blood T cell repertoires in COVID-19. Study context: Collection of acute and convalescent COVID-19 samples took place in the United States, Italy and Spain. In each case, the material was cDNA or gDNA derived from T cells, B-cell-depleted T cells, or PBMCs.

Original analysis: Nucleated cell counts were estimated from reference gene primer amplification. Only in-frame clones appear in the TCRdb table, and some are missing; sequencing was by immunoSEQ multiplex PCR. D and trimming were read from the DNA, whereas the V and J calls and clone size are those reported in that table. The sample contains 110,000 or so clones, roughly 90% of which appear only once. Germline V gives CDR1 SGHRS, CDR2 YFSETQ. After removal of 2 bases from V and 3 bases from J, the junction contained 2 bases not matched to a gene. The CDR3 has 15 residues. This chain uses TRBV5-1 with TRBJ2-3; TRBD2 matches at 11 bases. This TCR was recovered from a woman in her 70s who had recovered from COVID-19. The sequenced material came from peripheral blood. DNA of the CDR3: TGCGCCAGCAGCTTACTAGCGGGAGTAACAGATACGCAGTATTTT. Residues: CASSLLAGVTDTQYF.